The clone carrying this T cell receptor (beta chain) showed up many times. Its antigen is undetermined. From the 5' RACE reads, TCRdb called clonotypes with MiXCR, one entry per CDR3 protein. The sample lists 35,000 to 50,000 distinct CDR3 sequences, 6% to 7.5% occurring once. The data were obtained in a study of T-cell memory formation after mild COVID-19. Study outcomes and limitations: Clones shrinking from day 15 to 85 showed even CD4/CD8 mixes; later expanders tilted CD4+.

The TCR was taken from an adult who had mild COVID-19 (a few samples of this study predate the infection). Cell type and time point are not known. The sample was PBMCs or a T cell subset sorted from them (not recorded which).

The chain's CDR3 is CASSPNGADEQFF. CDR3 bases: TGTGCCAGCTCACCTAACGGGGCGGATGAGCAGTTCTTC. The rearrangement joins TRBV18 to TRBJ2-1; possibly TRBD1 or TRBD2 for D (5 bases each). CDR1 is KGHSH and CDR2 is LQKENI in the germline V gene. V was trimmed by 3 bases and J by 8 bases, leaving 11 bases between them. The CDR3 runs to 13 residues.